These 4 T cell receptor beta chains came from one sample sequenced in a study of blood T cell repertoires in COVID-19. Assay used: immunoSEQ multiplex PCR; TCRdb lists only in-frame clones, some missing. The data contain over 200,000 clones, around 82% of them seen just once; the ten biggest clones take up approximately 12%. What was sequenced was peripheral blood. The receptors were gathered from a woman in her thirties or forties with acute or convalescent COVID-19.

This clone has more than one count but fewer than ten. The rearrangement joins TRBV4-3 to TRBJ2-7; perhaps TRBD2 as D (6 bases). This CDR3 comprises 16 residues. Germline V gene lookup returns CDR1 LGHNA and CDR2 YSLEER. With 0 bases removed from V and 3 bases from J, the gap between germline ends came to 15 bases. In DNA, the CDR3 is TGCGCCAGCAGCCAAGATCTGGCCTCGGAGGGCTACGAGCAGTACTTC. This translates into CASSQDLASEGYEQYF.

The chain joins TRBV4-3 to TRBJ2-1, with D possibly matching TRBD2 (6 bases). The CDR3 length is 16 residues. The germline V gene encodes CDR1 LGHNA and CDR2 YSLEER. Trimming stripped 0 bases from V and 1 base from J, with 10 bases between. In DNA form, the CDR3 reads TGCGCCAGCAGCCAAGAAGGGACTGAGTCCTACAATGAGCAGTTCTTC. Its protein is CASSQEGTESYNEQFF.

The genes are TRBV18 and TRBJ2-1; 8 nucleotides align to TRBD2. Germline V gene sequence: CDR1 KGHSH, CDR2 LQKENI. J gave up 10 bases and V 6 bases, and 14 bases lay outside the gene matches. The CDR3 length is 15 residues. In DNA, the CDR3 is TGTGCCAGCTCCCTACTAGCGGTATCCTCCCGGGAGCAGTTCTTC. This sequence encodes CASSLLAVSSREQFF.

The chain has TRBV24-1 and TRBJ2-7; TRBD1 might be the D (6 bases). Germline V CDR1 and CDR2: KGHDR, SFDVKD. The CDR3 sequence is 15 residues long. Trimming left V 6 bases short and J 1 base short, with 15 bases between. CDR3 protein: CATSSYRVGSYEQYF. The CDR3 DNA follows: TGTGCCACCAGTTCTTACAGGGTAGGGTCCTACGAGCAGTACTTC.